Below, 30 T cell receptor beta chains from the same sample are listed, as sequenced in a study of cytomegalovirus exposure and HLA in healthy donors (dated by TCRdb to 2016 to 2017). Library preparation employed the immunoSEQ multiplex PCR assay. A mixture of 60 forward primers for TCR Vbeta segments and 13 reverse primers for TCR Jbeta segments was used in the multiplex PCR. TCRdb mirrors the immuneACCESS table, restricted to in-frame sequences. Some clones are absent from its copies; in checked studies, under half trace to an unresolved V gene, and the reason for the others is unknown. The sample includes about 96,000 clones, with 60% to 75% observed a single time. Of the sample, roughly 3.2% falls within the top ten clones. Sequencing was performed on PBMCs. These receptors all come from a man between 60 and 75 years old in good health and CMV-seronegative.

This chain links TRBV5-8 with TRBJ2-1; TRBD1 matches 9 bases. The length of the CDR3 is 14 residues. The germline V gene encodes CDR1 SGHTS and CDR2 YDEGEE. With 4 bases clipped from V and 10 bases from J, the junction kept 9 bases outside the gene matches. CDR3 nucleotides: TGTGCCAGCAGCGGGGGGACAGGGTATGAGGAGCAGTTCTTC. Residues: CASSGGTGYEEQFF.

The chain uses TRBV7-9 and TRBJ1-1; D might be TRBD1 (6 bases). Germline assignment: CDR1 SEHNR and CDR2 FQNEAQ (reference sequence). Trimming removed 1 base at V and 6 bases at J, with 9 bases between. The CDR3 covers 13 residues. Here the CDR3 DNA reads TGTGCCAGCAGCTTAGTGAACAGGGCTGAAGCTTTCTTT. This codes for CASSLVNRAEAFF.

V and J are TRBV6-1 and TRBJ1-3; D possibly corresponds to TRBD1 (6 bases). V was pared by 6 bases and J by 0 bases, with 12 bases between. The germline CDR1 and CDR2 sequences are MNHNS and SASEGT. The CDR3 runs 15 residues. CDR3 bases: TGTGCCAGCAGAGCGACAGGTAGCTCTGGAAACACCATATATTTT. It translates to CASRATGSSGNTIYF.

V usage is TRBV2 and J usage is TRBJ1-5; tentative D call: TRBD1 (5 bases). The CDR3 covers 15 residues. From germline, CDR1 is SNHLY and CDR2 FYNNEI. Trimming took 6 bases from V and 2 from J, leaving 14 bases between them. The CDR3 coding sequence is TGTGCCAGCAGAGGAACAGGTCTGGGCAATCAGCCCCAGCATTTT. It encodes CASRGTGLGNQPQHF.

The chain carries TRBV28 and TRBJ1-2; no reliable D call. Germline assignment: CDR1 MDHEN and CDR2 SYDVKM. Between the trimmed V and J ends, which lost 10 bases and 7 bases, there was a span of 19 bases. The length of the CDR3 is 13 residues. CDR3 residues: CATVTLRNPGYTF. In DNA form, the CDR3 reads TGTGCCACCGTCACCTTGCGAAATCCTGGCTACACCTTC.

A few counts support this clone. The CDR3 DNA reads TGTGCCAGCAGTGAAACGGGACAGGTCCTCTCTGGAAACACCATATATTTT. Protein: CASSETGQVLSGNTIYF. This sequence joins TRBV2 and TRBJ1-3; 8 nucleotides align to TRBD1. Germline lookup yields CDR1 SNHLY and CDR2 FYNNEI. The V and J ends lost 2 bases and 0 bases, in that order; junction bases with no gene match: 6. CDR3 length: 17 amino acids. Based on the CDR3 plus reference TRBV2 and TRBJ1-3, the full variable domain is EPEVTQTPSHQVTQMGQEVILRCVPISNHLYFYWYRQILGQKVEFLVSFYNNEISEKSEIFDDQFSVERPDGSNFTLKIRSTKLEDSAMYFCASSETGQVLSGNTIYFGEGSWLTVV.

V gene TRBV4-1 combines with J gene TRBJ1-2; 7 nucleotides align to TRBD1. The CDR3 extends over 15 amino acids. Germline values: CDR1 MGHRA, CDR2 YSYEKL. Losses at the gene ends were 1 base for V and 5 bases for J; bases not matched to a gene: 7. CDR3 amino acids: CASSQAGGRDYGYTF. The CDR3 bases are TGCGCCAGCAGCCAAGCAGGGGGTAGGGATTATGGCTACACCTTC.

This chain connects TRBV5-1 to TRBJ1-4, with 10 positions matching TRBD1. This CDR3 is built from 15 residues. The germline V gene encodes CDR1 SGHRS and CDR2 YFSETQ. V shed 0 bases, J shed 7 bases, and the junction held 3 bases outside the gene matches. CDR3 protein: CASSLGGQGGEKLFF. DNA for the CDR3: TGCGCCAGCAGCTTGGGTGGACAGGGGGGTGAAAAACTGTTTTTT.

V is TRBV14 and J is TRBJ2-2; no firm D call. Germline CDR1 SGHDN, CDR2 FVKESK. Trimming took off 4 bases at V and 4 bases at J, with 7 bases between the two ends. This CDR3 has 13 residues. CDR3 coding DNA: TGTGCCAGCAGCCGAGTATCCACCGGGGAGCTGTTTTTT. The encoded protein is CASSRVSTGELFF.

V gene TRBV6-5 combines with J gene TRBJ2-7; D is unresolved. The CDR3 has 11 amino acids. Deletions cut 10 bases from V and 0 bases from J, with 7 bases between. Germline CDR1 MNHEY, CDR2 SVGAGI. CDR3 bases: TGTGCCACCGTTCGCTCCTACGAGCAGTACTTC. This gives the protein CATVRSYEQYF.

This clone was picked up a small number of times. The chain carries TRBV27 and TRBJ2-1; a weak D match, TRBD2 (5 bases). CDR1 and CDR2 (germline): MNHEY, SMNVEV (reference sequence). There are 14 residues in the CDR3. The V end lost 3 bases, the J end lost 4 bases, and 10 bases lay between the germline ends. CDR3 DNA sequence: TGTGCCAGCAGTTTCGGAAGGACTTACAATGAGCAGTTCTTC. It encodes CASSFGRTYNEQFF.

The genes are TRBV28 and TRBJ2-1, with 9 bases fitting TRBD2. There are 16 residues in the CDR3. The junction had 12 bases not matched to a gene; V was cut back by 5 bases and J by 7 bases. Per the germline V gene, CDR1 is MDHEN and CDR2 is SYDVKM. The CDR3 nucleotides read TGTGCCAGCAGTCCTGTGCGGGGGGGCCTGGGAAATGAGCAGTTCTTC. It translates to CASSPVRGGLGNEQFF.

The J gene is TRBJ2-1, the V gene TRBV11-2; 9 positions match TRBD2. The CDR3 loop spans 17 amino acids. Germline assignment: CDR1 SGHAT and CDR2 FQNNGV. J lost 7 bases, V lost 5 bases, and 15 bases had no gene match. The CDR3, as DNA: TGTGCCAGCAGCCCAGTCGGGAGCGGGGGGCCCCTGAATGAGCAGTTCTTC. Amino acid sequence: CASSPVGSGGPLNEQFF.

The chain has TRBV27 and TRBJ1-1; a possible D gene is TRBD1 (6 bases). The CDR3 is made up of 15 amino acids. Per the germline V gene, CDR1 is MNHEY and CDR2 is SMNVEV (reference sequence). V shed 5 bases and J shed 6 bases, with 19 bases lying between them. The CDR3 region has the DNA TGTGCCAGCAGTGGCCAACAGGGAATTAACTCTGAAGCTTTCTTT. Translating gives CASSGQQGINSEAFF.

This chain joins TRBV29-1 and TRBJ1-2; D is possibly TRBD1 (5 bases). The CDR3 is made up of 14 amino acids. The germline V gene has CDR1 SQVTM and CDR2 ANQGSEA. The V end lost 0 bases, the J end lost 2 bases, and 10 bases lay between the germline ends. CDR3: CSVEDWTPNYGYTF. The CDR3 DNA follows: TGCAGCGTTGAAGATTGGACACCAAACTATGGCTACACCTTC.

The count of this clone is one. The chain links TRBV28 to TRBJ1-5; D ambiguous. The length of the CDR3 is 14 residues. Trimming cost V 3 bases and J 0 bases, with 6 bases left between them. From germline, CDR1 is MDHEN and CDR2 SYDVKM. The CDR3 loop reads CASSLPGSNQPQHF. Written as DNA, the CDR3 is TGTGCCAGCAGTTTGCCAGGTAGCAATCAGCCCCAGCATTTT.

This clone was observed a handful of times. The genes are TRBV12-5 and TRBJ1-2; the D gene is possibly TRBD1 (5 bases). Between the trimmed V and J ends, which lost 5 bases and 2 bases, there was a span of 15 bases. This CDR3 has 15 residues. CDR1 is LGHNT, CDR2 FRNRAP, per germline. The CDR3 DNA sequence: TGTGCTAGTGGTATCGCAAGGGGTTTCAACTATGGCTACACCTTC. This codes for CASGIARGFNYGYTF.

The count of this clone is one. This chain joins TRBV5-1 and TRBJ1-1; TRBD1 is a possible D gene (6 bases). This CDR3 has 13 residues. Germline CDR1 reads SGHRS; CDR2 reads YFSETQ. V was cut by 3 bases and J by 5 bases, with 11 bases left in between. CDR3 in amino acids: CASSSEDRTEAFF. The CDR3 nucleotides are TGCGCCAGCAGCTCGGAGGACAGAACTGAAGCTTTCTTT.

This chain joins TRBV5-1 and TRBJ2-1; 10 nucleotides line up with TRBD2. The CDR3 sequence is 19 residues long. V trimming: 0 bases; J trimming: 1 base; junction bases outside the gene matches: 10. Germline CDR1 is SGHRS and CDR2 is YFSETQ. CDR3 coding DNA: TGCGCCAGCAGCTTGGCAGCTAGCGGGGGCCCAAATTCCTACAATGAGCAGTTCTTC. Amino acids: CASSLAASGGPNSYNEQFF. Together with reference TRBV5-1 and TRBJ2-1, the CDR3 gives the full variable domain: KAGVTQTPRYLIKTRGQQVTLSCSPISGHRSVSWYQQTPGQGLQFLFEYFSETQRNKGNFPGRFSGRQFSNSRSEMNVSTLELGDSALYLCASSLAASGGPNSYNEQFFGPGTRLTVL.

The rearrangement links TRBV19 to TRBJ2-1, with 12 positions matching TRBD2. Germline V gene sequence: CDR1 LNHDA, CDR2 SQIVND (reference sequence). The CDR3 is 15 amino acids. The ends lost 3 bases at V and 7 bases at J; junction bases unmatched: 4. As DNA, the CDR3 is TGTGCCAGTAGTATGACTAGCGGGAGTAAGAATGAGCAGTTCTTC. This codes for CASSMTSGSKNEQFF.

The J gene is TRBJ1-4, the V gene TRBV28; a possible D gene is TRBD1 (6 bases). The length of the CDR3 is 15 residues. CDR1 is MDHEN and CDR2 is SYDVKM in the germline V gene. The germline V and J ends were trimmed by 6 bases and 5 bases, with 16 bases remaining between them. The DNA of the CDR3 is TGTGCCAGCAGAGAAACCGGGACAATGAATGAAAAACTGTTTTTT. This sequence encodes CASRETGTMNEKLFF. Based on the CDR3 plus reference TRBV28 and TRBJ1-4, the full variable domain is DVKVTQSSRYLVKRTGEKVFLECVQDMDHENMFWYRQDPGLGLRLIYFSYDVKMKEKGDIPEGYSVSREKKERFSLILESASTNQTSMYLCASRETGTMNEKLFFGSGTQLSVL.

V gene TRBV28 combines with J gene TRBJ2-7, with 10 nucleotides matching TRBD1. Germline V gene sequence: CDR1 MDHEN, CDR2 SYDVKM. The CDR3 runs to 16 residues. V lost 4 bases and J lost 0; bases outside the gene matches: 6. The CDR3 loop is CASSSPDRGASYEQYF. As DNA, the CDR3 is TGTGCCAGCAGTTCTCCGGACAGGGGGGCCTCCTACGAGCAGTACTTC.

The J gene is TRBJ2-5, the V gene TRBV6-5; D gene unclear. The CDR3 covers 14 residues. V was clipped by 0 bases and J by 4 bases, with 9 bases between them. Per germline, CDR1 MNHEY and CDR2 SVGAGI. The CDR3 is CASSYSAYTETQYF. Here the CDR3 DNA reads TGTGCCAGCAGTTACTCGGCTTACACAGAGACCCAGTACTTC.

This clone was recorded a few times. The rearrangement links TRBV19 to TRBJ1-5; 7 bases agree with TRBD1. CDR1 is LNHDA and CDR2 is SQIVND in the germline V gene (reference sequence). CDR3 length equals 18 residues. V lost 3 bases and J lost 0; bases outside the gene matches: 11. The CDR3 nucleotides are TGTGCCAGTAGTATTAACATATGGGACAGAGATAGCAATCAGCCCCAGCATTTT. This translates into CASSINIWDRDSNQPQHF.

Concerning this clone: Compared with germline, one end of the junction differs, possibly owing to a read error. The chain is built from TRBV19 and TRBJ2-2; tentatively, D is TRBD2 (7 bases). Germline V gene data show CDR1 as LNHDA and CDR2 as SQIVND (reference sequence). CDR3 length: 14 residues. CDR3: CANSRGGYAGELFF. CDR3 coding DNA: TGTGCCAATAGTAGGGGGGGATACGCCGGGGAGCTGTTTTTT.

This clone was counted only a few times. The genes are TRBV30 and TRBJ1-5, with D possibly being TRBD1 (6 bases). CDR3 length equals 14 residues. CDR1 is GTSNPN and CDR2 is SVGIG in the germline V gene (reference sequence). The ends were cut back, 5 bases at V and 1 base at J, with 12 bases in the middle. CDR3 loop: CAWLPQGSNQPQHF. The CDR3 DNA follows: TGTGCCTGGCTTCCCCAGGGGAGCAATCAGCCCCAGCATTTT.

The sample holds one count of this clone. The chain employs TRBV27 and TRBJ1-1; D call uncertain. V was trimmed by 5 bases and J by 0 bases, leaving 7 bases between them. The CDR3 has 13 amino acids. In germline, CDR1 is MNHEY, CDR2 SMNVEV (reference sequence). As DNA, the CDR3 is TGTGCCAGCAGTGCCACAGTGAACACTGAAGCTTTCTTT. It encodes CASSATVNTEAFF.

The chain employs TRBV19 and TRBJ1-4; TRBD1 matches 8 bases. Germline assignment: CDR1 LNHDA and CDR2 SQIVND (reference sequence). The CDR3 covers 13 residues. J was trimmed by 6 bases and V by 8 bases; bases with no gene match: 5. CDR3 coding DNA: TGTGCCAGTTCCGAGACAGGGGATGAAAAACTGTTTTTT. It is translated as CASSETGDEKLFF.

This clone was seen a handful of times. The chain has TRBV11-3 and TRBJ2-1; 8 nucleotides align to TRBD1. Germline V lookup: CDR1 SGHNT, CDR2 YENEEA. V shed 4 bases and J 6 bases; nucleotides not matched to a gene: 2. CDR3 length: 13 amino acids. The CDR3 spells CASSSGQGNEQFF. The CDR3 DNA reads TGTGCCAGCAGCTCCGGACAGGGCAATGAGCAGTTCTTC. The complete variable domain, with remaining parts taken from reference TRBV11-3 and TRBJ2-1, reads EAGVVQSPRYKIIEKKQPVAFWCNPISGHNTLYWYLQNLGQGPELLIRYENEEAVDDSQLPKDRFSAERLKGVDSTLKIQPAELGDSAVYLCASSSGQGNEQFFGPGTRLTVL.

This chain joins TRBV27 and TRBJ1-2, with D tentatively TRBD1 (6 bases). The CDR3 covers 13 residues. Per the germline V gene, CDR1 is MNHEY and CDR2 is SMNVEV (reference sequence). V shed 5 bases and J shed 5 bases, with 12 bases lying between them. For the CDR3, the DNA is TGTGCCAGCAGTCTCCACAGGGAGTATGGCTACACCTTC. Protein sequence: CASSLHREYGYTF.